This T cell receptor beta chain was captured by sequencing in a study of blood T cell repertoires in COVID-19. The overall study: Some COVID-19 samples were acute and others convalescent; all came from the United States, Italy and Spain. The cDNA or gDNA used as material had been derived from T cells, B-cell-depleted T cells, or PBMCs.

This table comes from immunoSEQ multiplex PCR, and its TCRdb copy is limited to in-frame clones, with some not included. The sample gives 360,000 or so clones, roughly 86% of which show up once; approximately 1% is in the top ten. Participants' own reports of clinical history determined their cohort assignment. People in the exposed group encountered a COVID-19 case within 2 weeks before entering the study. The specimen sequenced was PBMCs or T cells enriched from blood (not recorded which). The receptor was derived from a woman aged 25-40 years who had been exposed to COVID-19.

CDR3 nucleotide sequence: TGTGCCAGCGGGACAGGGGGATTAAACTATAGCAATCAGCCCCAGCATTTT. Residues: CASGTGGLNYSNQPQHF. V is TRBV28 and J is TRBJ1-5, with 11 bases identical to TRBD1. Germline values: CDR1 MDHEN, CDR2 SYDVKM. Losses at the gene ends were 8 bases for V and 0 bases for J; bases not matched to a gene: 9. The CDR3 has 17 amino acids.